The 8 T cell receptor beta chains below all came from one sample that was sequenced in a study of graft-versus-host responses after intestinal transplantation. For these TCRs, the target antigens are not known. Data came from immunoSEQ multiplex PCR; TCRdb stores just in-frame clones and leaves some out. Found here are tens of thousands of clones, around 92% of them singletons; the top ten hold approximately 0.096%. The source was unstimulated CD4+ T cells sorted from spleen or lymph node cells, collected before intestinal transplant. The origin of the receptors is a human donor who received an intestinal transplant.

The J gene is TRBJ2-3, the V gene TRBV10-1; 9 bases line up with TRBD2. CDR3 length: 14 residues. Germline CDR1 reads WNHNN; CDR2 reads SYGVQD (reference sequence). The V and J ends lost 4 bases and 8 bases, in that order; junction bases with no gene match: 7. CDR3 sequence (DNA): TGCGCCAGCAGTGCGGGACTAGCCCGCGGTACGCAGTATTTT. This translates into CASSAGLARGTQYF.

This clone appeared a single time. The V call is TRBV4-3, the J call TRBJ2-5; the match to TRBD2 covers 7 bases. Germline V gives CDR1 LGHNA, CDR2 YSLEER. V shed 3 bases and J 11 bases; nucleotides not matched to a gene: 6. The CDR3 has 12 residues. The CDR3 nucleotides read TGCGCCAGCAGCCAGACCCGGGAGGAGCAGTACTTC. Its protein is CASSQTREEQYF.

The sample holds one count of this clone. The chain employs TRBV7-2 and TRBJ2-4; perhaps TRBD1 as D (7 bases). CDR1 and CDR2 (germline): SGHTA, FQGNSA. There are 16 residues in the CDR3. Trimming removed 5 bases at V and 0 bases at J, with 14 bases between. The DNA for the CDR3 is TGTGCCAGCAGCCCAGGGGGGCGCGTAGCCAAAAACATTCAGTACTTC. Its translation is CASSPGGRVAKNIQYF.

The chain recombines TRBV5-6 with TRBJ2-5; 14 bases are shared with TRBD2. V dropped 2 bases and J dropped 3; count of bases not matched to a gene: 6. The CDR3 totals 17 residues. Looked up from germline, CDR1 is SGHDT and CDR2 is YYEEEE. As DNA, the CDR3 is TGTGCCAGCAGCTTTCGGACTAGCGGGGGGTTCGAAGAGACCCAGTACTTC. Translated: CASSFRTSGGFEETQYF.

The genes are TRBV30 and TRBJ1-1; possible D gene TRBD1, 5 bases. V was trimmed by 2 bases and J by 0 bases, leaving 13 bases between them. CDR1 is GTSNPN, CDR2 SVGIG, per germline (reference sequence). This CDR3 is built from 15 residues. CDR3 region: CAWSTPGLMNTEAFF. In nucleotides, the CDR3 is TGTGCCTGGAGTACCCCGGGACTGATGAACACTGAAGCTTTCTTT.

This rearrangement joins TRBV18 to TRBJ1-1; 8 bases match TRBD1. The CDR3 has 15 amino acids. Germline CDR1 KGHSH, CDR2 LQKENI. V was clipped by 3 bases and J by 4 bases; unmatched bases: 7. CDR3 sequence reads: CASSPETGGLTEAFF. DNA of the CDR3: TGTGCCAGCTCACCGGAAACAGGGGGTCTCACTGAAGCTTTCTTT.

A few counts support this clone. The chain recombines TRBV2 with TRBJ1-1; no definite D call. The CDR3 is 15 amino acids. Between the trimmed V and J ends, which lost 4 bases and 5 bases, there was a span of 17 bases. Germline loops: CDR1 SNHLY, CDR2 FYNNEI. CDR3 coding DNA: TGTGCCAGCAGTGGATTGGATCTGACGGGGACTGAAGCTTTCTTT. The encoded protein is CASSGLDLTGTEAFF.

The chain carries TRBV4-3 and TRBJ2-7, with D possibly matching TRBD2 (5 bases). The CDR3 runs to 16 residues. The germline V gene encodes CDR1 LGHNA and CDR2 YSLEER. V was trimmed by 0 bases and J by 7 bases, leaving 19 bases between them. The CDR3 protein is CASSQELGRGADEQYF. The CDR3 coding sequence is TGCGCCAGCAGCCAAGAACTGGGTCGTGGAGCGGATGAGCAGTACTTC.